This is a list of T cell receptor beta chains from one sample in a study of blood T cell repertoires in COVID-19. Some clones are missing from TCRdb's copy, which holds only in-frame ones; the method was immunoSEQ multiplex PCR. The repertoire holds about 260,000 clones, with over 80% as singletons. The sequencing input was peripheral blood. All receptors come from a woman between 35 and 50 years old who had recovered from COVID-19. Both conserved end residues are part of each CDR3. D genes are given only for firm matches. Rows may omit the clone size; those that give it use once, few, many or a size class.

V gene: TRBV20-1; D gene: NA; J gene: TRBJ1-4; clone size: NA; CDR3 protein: CSASPGEKLFF; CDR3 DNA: TGCAGTGCAAGCCCCGGGGAAAAACTGTTTTTT
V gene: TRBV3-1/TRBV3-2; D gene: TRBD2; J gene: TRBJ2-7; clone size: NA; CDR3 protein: CASSQASGATYEQYF; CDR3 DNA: TGTGCCAGCAGCCAAGCCAGCGGGGCAACCTACGAGCAGTACTTC
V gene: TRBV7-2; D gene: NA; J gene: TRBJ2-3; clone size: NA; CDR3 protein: CASSLGVALSTDTQYF; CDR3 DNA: TGTGCCAGCAGCTTAGGTGTGGCATTGTCGACAGATACGCAGTATTTT
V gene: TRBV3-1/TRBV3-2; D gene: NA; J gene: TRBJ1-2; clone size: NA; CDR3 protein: CASSQDLTDSNYGYTF; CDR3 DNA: TGTGCCAGCAGCCAAGATTTAACCGACTCTAACTATGGCTACACCTTC
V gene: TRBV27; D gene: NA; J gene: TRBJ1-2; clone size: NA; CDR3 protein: CASKDILGYGYTF; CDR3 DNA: TGTGCCAGTAAGGACATCCTGGGCTATGGCTACACCTTC
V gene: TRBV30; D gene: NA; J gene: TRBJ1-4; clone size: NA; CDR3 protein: CAWAPGTSREKLFF; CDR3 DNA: TGTGCCTGGGCCCCCGGGACATCCCGCGAAAAACTGTTTTTT
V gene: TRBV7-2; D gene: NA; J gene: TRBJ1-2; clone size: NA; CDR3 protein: CASSLARITYGYTF; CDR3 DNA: TGTGCCAGCAGCTTAGCCAGGATCACCTATGGCTACACCTTC
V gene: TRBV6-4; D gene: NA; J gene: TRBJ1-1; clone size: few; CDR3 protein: CASREAGAGRKAFF; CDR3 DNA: TGTGCCAGCAGGGAAGCGGGGGCAGGGAGAAAAGCTTTCTTT
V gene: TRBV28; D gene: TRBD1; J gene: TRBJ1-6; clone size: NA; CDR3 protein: CASSLVDRDNSPLHF; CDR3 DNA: TGTGCCAGCAGTTTAGTAGACAGGGATAATTCACCCCTCCACTTT
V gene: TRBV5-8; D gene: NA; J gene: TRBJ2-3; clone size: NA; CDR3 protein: CASSFWRGADTQYF; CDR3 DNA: TGTGCCAGCAGCTTTTGGCGGGGAGCAGATACGCAGTATTTT
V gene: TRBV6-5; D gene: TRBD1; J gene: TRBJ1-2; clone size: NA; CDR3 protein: CASRKTGTLGGYTF; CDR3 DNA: TGTGCCAGCAGAAAGACAGGGACGCTAGGAGGCTACACCTTC
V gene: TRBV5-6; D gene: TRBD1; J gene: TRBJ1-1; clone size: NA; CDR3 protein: CASSRPGTGDLNTEAFF; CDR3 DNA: TGTGCCAGCAGCAGACCCGGGACAGGAGATTTGAACACTGAAGCTTTCTTT
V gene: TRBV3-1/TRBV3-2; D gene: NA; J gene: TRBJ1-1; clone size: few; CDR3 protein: CASSPGQLYEAFF; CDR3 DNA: TGTGCCAGCAGTCCCGGACAGTTATACGAAGCTTTCTTT
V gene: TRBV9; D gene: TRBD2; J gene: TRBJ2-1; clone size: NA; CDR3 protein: CASTPSGGPYNEQFF; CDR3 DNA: TGTGCCAGCACCCCATCGGGGGGGCCCTACAATGAGCAGTTCTTC
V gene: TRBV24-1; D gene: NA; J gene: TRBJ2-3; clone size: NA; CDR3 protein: CATSDPTGPGPDTQYF; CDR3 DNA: TGTGCCACCAGTGACCCAACAGGGCCCGGGCCAGATACGCAGTATTTT
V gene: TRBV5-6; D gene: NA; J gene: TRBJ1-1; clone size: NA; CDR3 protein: CASSLGIEAFF; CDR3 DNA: TGTGCCAGCAGCTTGGGTATTGAAGCTTTCTTT
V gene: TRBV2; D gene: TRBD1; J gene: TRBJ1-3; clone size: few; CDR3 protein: CASAPGQGRNTIYF; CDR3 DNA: TGTGCCAGCGCACCTGGACAGGGGAGAAACACCATATATTTT
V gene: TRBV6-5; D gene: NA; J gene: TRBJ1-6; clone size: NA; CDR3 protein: CASSPGRESPLHF; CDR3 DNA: TGTGCCAGCAGCCCCGGCAGGGAATCACCCCTCCACTTT
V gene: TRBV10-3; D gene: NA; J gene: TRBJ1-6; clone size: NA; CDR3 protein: CAISEPGSGNLHF; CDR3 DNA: TGTGCCATCAGTGAACCGGGATCCGGAAACCTCCACTTT
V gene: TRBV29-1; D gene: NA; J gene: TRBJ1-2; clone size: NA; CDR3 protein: CSVEDSYYGYTF; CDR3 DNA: TGCAGCGTTGAAGATTCGTACTATGGCTACACCTTC
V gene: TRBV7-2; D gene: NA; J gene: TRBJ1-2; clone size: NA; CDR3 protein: CASRTGFRGYTF; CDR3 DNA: TGTGCCAGCAGGACGGGTTTTCGTGGCTACACCTTC
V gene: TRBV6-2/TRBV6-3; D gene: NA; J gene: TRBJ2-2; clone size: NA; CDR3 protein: CASSLQVGPGELFF; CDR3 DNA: TGTGCCAGCAGTCTGCAAGTGGGCCCCGGGGAGCTGTTTTTT
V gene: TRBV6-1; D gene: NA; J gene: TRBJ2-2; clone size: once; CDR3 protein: CASSEAVGLANTGELFF; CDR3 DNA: TGTGCCAGCAGTGAAGCGGTTGGTCTAGCAAACACCGGGGAGCTGTTTTTT
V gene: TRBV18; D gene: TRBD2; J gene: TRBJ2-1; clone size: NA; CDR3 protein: CASSPRGSGDNEQFF; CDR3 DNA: TGTGCCAGCTCACCGCGGGGGTCCGGGGACAATGAGCAGTTCTTC
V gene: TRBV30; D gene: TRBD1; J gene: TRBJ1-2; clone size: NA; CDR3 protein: CAWSVLHGTEGYTF; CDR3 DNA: TGTGCCTGGAGTGTTCTCCACGGGACAGAGGGCTACACCTTC
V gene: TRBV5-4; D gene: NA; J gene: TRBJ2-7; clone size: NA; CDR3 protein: CALTGGESSYEQYF; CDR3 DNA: TGTGCCCTTACGGGGGGCGAGTCATCCTACGAGCAGTACTTC
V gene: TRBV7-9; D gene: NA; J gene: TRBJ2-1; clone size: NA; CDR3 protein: CASSLFAEQFF; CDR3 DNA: TGTGCCAGCAGCCTATTCGCTGAGCAGTTCTTC
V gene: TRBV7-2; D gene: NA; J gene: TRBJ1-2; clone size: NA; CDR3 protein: CASSLSGEGGYTF; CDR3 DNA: TGTGCCAGCAGCCTCTCCGGGGAAGGAGGCTACACCTTC
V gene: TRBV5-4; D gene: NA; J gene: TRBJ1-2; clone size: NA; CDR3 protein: CASSQRRGGHGYTF; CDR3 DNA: TGTGCCAGCAGCCAACGGCGGGGGGGCCATGGCTACACCTTC
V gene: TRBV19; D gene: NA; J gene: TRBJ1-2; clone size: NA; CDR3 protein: CASSIWGPDYGYTF; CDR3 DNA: TGTGCCAGTAGTATATGGGGCCCTGACTATGGCTACACCTTC
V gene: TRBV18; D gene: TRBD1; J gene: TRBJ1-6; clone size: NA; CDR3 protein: CASSPRQGASNSPLHF; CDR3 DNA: TGTGCCAGCTCACCAAGACAGGGGGCCTCCAATTCACCCCTCCACTTT
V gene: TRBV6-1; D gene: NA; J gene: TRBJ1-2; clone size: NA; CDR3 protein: CASSERGTGYGYTF; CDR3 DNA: TGTGCCAGCAGTGAACGGGGGACCGGCTATGGCTACACCTTC
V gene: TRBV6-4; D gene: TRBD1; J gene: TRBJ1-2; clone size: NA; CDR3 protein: CASRVKTGTGARFNYGYTF; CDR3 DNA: TGTGCCAGCAGAGTGAAAACCGGGACAGGGGCCCGTTTTAACTATGGCTACACCTTC
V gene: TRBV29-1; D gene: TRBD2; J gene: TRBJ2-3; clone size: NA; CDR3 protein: CSVERAGGLGDTQYF; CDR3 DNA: TGCAGCGTTGAACGAGCGGGGGGGCTTGGAGATACGCAGTATTTT
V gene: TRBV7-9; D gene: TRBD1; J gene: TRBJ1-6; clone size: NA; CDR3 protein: CASSLIQGVGSPLHF; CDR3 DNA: TGTGCCAGCAGCCTGATTCAGGGGGTTGGTTCACCCCTCCACTTT
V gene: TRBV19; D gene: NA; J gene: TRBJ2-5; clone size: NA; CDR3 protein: CASSPGGGGIQYF; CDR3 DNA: TGTGCCAGTAGCCCCGGCGGGGGCGGGATTCAGTACTTC
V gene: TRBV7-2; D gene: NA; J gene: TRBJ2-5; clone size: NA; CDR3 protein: CASSRLLSGSEETQYF; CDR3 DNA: TGTGCCAGCAGCCGCCTACTCTCTGGCTCGGAGGAGACCCAGTACTTC
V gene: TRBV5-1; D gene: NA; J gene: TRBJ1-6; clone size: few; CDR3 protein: CASSQTAYNSPLHF; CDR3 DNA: TGCGCCAGCAGCCAGACAGCCTATAATTCACCCCTCCACTTT
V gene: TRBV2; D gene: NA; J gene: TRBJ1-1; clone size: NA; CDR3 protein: CASSVKGGATEAFF; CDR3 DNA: TGTGCCAGCAGTGTTAAAGGAGGAGCGACTGAAGCTTTCTTT
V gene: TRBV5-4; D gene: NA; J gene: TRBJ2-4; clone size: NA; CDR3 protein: CASSLRSEAKNIQYF; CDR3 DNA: TGTGCCAGCAGCTTGCGCTCAGAAGCCAAAAACATTCAGTACTTC
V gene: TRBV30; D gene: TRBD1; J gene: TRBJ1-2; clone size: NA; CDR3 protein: CAWSAGQGDGYTF; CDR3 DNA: TGTGCCTGGAGTGCCGGACAGGGAGATGGCTACACCTTC
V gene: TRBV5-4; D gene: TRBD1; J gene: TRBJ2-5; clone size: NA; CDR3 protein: CASSLWDRQETQYF; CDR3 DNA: TGTGCCAGCAGCCTCTGGGACAGGCAAGAGACCCAGTACTTC
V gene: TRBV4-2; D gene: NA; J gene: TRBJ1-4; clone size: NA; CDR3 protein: CASSPGGGGEKLFF; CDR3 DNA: TGTGCCAGCAGCCCTGGGGGGGGCGGAGAAAAACTGTTTTTT
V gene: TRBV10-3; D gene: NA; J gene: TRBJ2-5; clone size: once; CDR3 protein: CAISPDRQETQYF; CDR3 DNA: TGTGCCATCAGTCCGGACAGACAAGAGACCCAGTACTTC
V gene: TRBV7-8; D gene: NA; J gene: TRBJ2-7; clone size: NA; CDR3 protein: CASSQTGSPYEQYF; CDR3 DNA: TGTGCCAGCAGCCAAACAGGGTCCCCCTACGAGCAGTACTTC
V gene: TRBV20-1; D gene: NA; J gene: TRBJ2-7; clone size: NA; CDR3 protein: CSASEAVLGEQYF; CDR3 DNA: TGCAGTGCTAGTGAAGCGGTCTTGGGGGAGCAGTACTTC
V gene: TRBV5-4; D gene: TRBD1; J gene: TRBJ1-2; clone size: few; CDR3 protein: CASSSPGQGTFYGYTF; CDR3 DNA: TGTGCCAGCAGCTCGCCGGGACAGGGGACATTCTATGGCTACACCTTC
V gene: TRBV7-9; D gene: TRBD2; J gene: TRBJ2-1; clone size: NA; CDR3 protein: CASSRRGGLSYNEQFF; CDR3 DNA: TGTGCCAGCAGCCGACGGGGGGGTCTCTCCTACAATGAGCAGTTCTTC
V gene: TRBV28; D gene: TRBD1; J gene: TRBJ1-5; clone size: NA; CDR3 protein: CASSLQGWGNQPQHF; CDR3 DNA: TGTGCCAGCAGCCTACAGGGGTGGGGCAATCAGCCCCAGCATTTT
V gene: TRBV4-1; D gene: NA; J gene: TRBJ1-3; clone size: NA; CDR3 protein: CASSQEGRPSGNTIYF; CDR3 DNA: TGCGCCAGCAGCCAAGAAGGCAGGCCCTCTGGAAACACCATATATTTT
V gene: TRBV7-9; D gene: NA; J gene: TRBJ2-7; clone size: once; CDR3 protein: CASSSRAREQYF; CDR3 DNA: TGTGCCAGCAGCTCGCGGGCCCGCGAGCAGTACTTC
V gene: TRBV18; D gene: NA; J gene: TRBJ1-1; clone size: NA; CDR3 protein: CASSGPGKTGGTEAFF; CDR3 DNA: TGTGCCAGCTCAGGACCGGGAAAAACAGGAGGGACTGAAGCTTTCTTT
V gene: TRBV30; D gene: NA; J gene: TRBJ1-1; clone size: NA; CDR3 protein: CAPGGPMNTEAFF; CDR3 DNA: TGTGCCCCCGGAGGGCCTATGAACACTGAAGCTTTCTTT
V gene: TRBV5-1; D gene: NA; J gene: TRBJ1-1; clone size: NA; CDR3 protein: CASSLYGRASTEAFF; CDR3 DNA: TGCGCCAGCAGCTTGTACGGCAGGGCGAGCACTGAAGCTTTCTTT
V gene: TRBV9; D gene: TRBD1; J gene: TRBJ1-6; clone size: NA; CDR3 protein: CASSVDLQGALHF; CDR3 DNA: TGTGCCAGCAGCGTAGATTTACAGGGGGCCCTCCACTTT
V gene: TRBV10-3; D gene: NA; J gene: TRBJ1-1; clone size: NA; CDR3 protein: CAISEQGSNTEAFF; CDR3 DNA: TGTGCCATCAGTGAGCAGGGTTCGAACACTGAAGCTTTCTTT